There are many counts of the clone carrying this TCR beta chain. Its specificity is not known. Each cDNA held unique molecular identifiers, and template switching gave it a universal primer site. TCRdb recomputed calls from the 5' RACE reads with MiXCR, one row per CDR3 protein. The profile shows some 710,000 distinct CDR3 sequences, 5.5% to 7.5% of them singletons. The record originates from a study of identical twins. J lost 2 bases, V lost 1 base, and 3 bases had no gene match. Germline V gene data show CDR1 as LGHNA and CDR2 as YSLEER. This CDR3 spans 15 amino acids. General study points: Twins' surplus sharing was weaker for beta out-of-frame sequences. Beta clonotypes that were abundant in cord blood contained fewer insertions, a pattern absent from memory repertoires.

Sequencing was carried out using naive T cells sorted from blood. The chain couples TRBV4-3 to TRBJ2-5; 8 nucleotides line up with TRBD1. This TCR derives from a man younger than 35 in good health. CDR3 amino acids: CASSQGQGIQETQYF. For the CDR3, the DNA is TGCGCCAGCAGCCAAGGACAGGGGATACAAGAGACCCAGTACTTC.